This T cell receptor (beta chain) was found in a study of PD-1 blockade in mismatch repair-deficient tumors. Study overall: Enrolled about 2013-2016, patients had progressing, pretreated mismatch repair-deficient cancers of 11 to 13 types.

This clone was detected only once. The antigen remains unidentified. Only in-frame clones appear in the TCRdb table, and some are missing; sequencing was by immunoSEQ multiplex PCR. The sample lists 14,000 or so clones, approximately 82% seen once, with approximately 1.7% in the top ten. The study, taken as a whole, reports: After pembrolizumab, tumor-resident clones rose rapidly, then generally contracted before radiologic responses.

Mismatch repair deficiency was confirmed in all patients, by PCR or immunohistochemistry. Three pembrolizumab responders had their TCRs sequenced. The CDR3 runs 15 residues. CDR1 is SNHLY, CDR2 FYNNEI, per germline. V shed 4 bases and J 9 bases; nucleotides not matched to a gene: 7. This clonotype was obtained from an adult with mismatch repair-deficient cancer. The chain uses TRBV2 and TRBJ2-1; 12 nucleotides agree with TRBD2. The material sequenced was PBMCs, taken about 15 weeks after starting pembrolizumab. The CDR3 here is CASSATSGSPTEQFF. CDR3 nucleotides: TGTGCCAGCAGTGCGACTAGCGGGAGCCCCACTGAGCAGTTCTTC. Complete variable domain (other parts from reference TRBV2 and TRBJ2-1): EPEVTQTPSHQVTQMGQEVILRCVPISNHLYFYWYRQILGQKVEFLVSFYNNEISEKSEIFDDQFSVERPDGSNFTLKIRSTKLEDSAMYFCASSATSGSPTEQFFGPGTRLTVL.